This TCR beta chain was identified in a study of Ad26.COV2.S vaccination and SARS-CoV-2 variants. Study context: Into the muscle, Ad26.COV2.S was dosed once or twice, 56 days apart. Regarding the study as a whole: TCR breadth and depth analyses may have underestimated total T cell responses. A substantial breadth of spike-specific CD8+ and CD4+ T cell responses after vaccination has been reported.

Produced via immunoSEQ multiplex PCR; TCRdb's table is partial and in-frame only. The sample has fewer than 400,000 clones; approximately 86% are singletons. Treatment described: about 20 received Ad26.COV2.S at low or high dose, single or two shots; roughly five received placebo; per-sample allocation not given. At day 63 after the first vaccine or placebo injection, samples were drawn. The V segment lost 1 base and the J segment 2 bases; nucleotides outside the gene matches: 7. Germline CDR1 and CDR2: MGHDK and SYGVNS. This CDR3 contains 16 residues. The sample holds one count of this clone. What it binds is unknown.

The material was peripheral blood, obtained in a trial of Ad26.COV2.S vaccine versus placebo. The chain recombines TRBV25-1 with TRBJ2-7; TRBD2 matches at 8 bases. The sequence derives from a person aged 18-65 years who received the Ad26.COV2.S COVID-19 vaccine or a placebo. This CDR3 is CASSELNTGGAYEQYF. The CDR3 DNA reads TGTGCCAGCAGTGAATTGAACACGGGGGGGGCCTACGAGCAGTACTTC.